This record covers a single T cell receptor (beta chain). The data were produced by immunoSEQ multiplex PCR, yet TCRdb's version contains in-frame clones alone and is incomplete. The sample includes about 2.3 million clones, less than 95% of them seen just once. The record originates from a study of shared clonotypes between healthy human individuals. The CDR3 extends over 12 amino acids. V was clipped by 8 bases and J by 3 bases, with 11 bases between them. Germline assignment: CDR1 MNHNY and CDR2 SVGAGI (reference sequence). The sequenced sample consisted of naive CD4+ T cells from PBMCs. Subset given: CD45RA+ positively selected. The genes are TRBV6-6 and TRBJ2-7; either TRBD1 or TRBD2 may fit D (5 bases each). The sequence was obtained from a man between 18 and 35 years old in good health. Some clones in this sample may be carry-over from other donors' samples. This CDR3 reads CASGDGGYEQYF. The CDR3 nucleotides are TGTGCCAGCGGAGATGGGGGCTACGAGCAGTACTTC.